This TCR beta chain derives from a study of blood T cells in healthy people across ages (dated by TCRdb to the mid-2010s). A note on the overall study: In model experiments, roughly one uniquely barcoded TCR beta cDNA molecule per two T cells was captured by template switching. To avoid experimental bias, donors of different ages were distributed randomly across sequencing lanes. Four age groups were formed from the donors: young (average about 17 years), middle-aged (around 37), aged (62) and long-lived (approximately 80). Using deep sequencing normalized with unique cDNA molecular identifiers, the study measured how TCR beta repertoire diversity changes with age. Using the same blood draw, the study looked at two additional independent replicas of 1 million unique cDNA reads for two donors, one aged 18 to 30 and the other aged 80 or older.

The paper as a whole reports these results and caveats: As age increased, observed TCR beta diversity per million T cells dropped in a roughly linear way, and a significant reduction was already evident by age roughly 40. Because the CMV infection status of the donors was unknown, age-related changes in expanded clonotypes may potentially have been confounded. The percentage of naive T cells measured by flow cytometry correlated strongly with observed TCR beta diversity. Since profiling was done on bulk unsorted PBMCs, naive and antigen-experienced compartments could not be conclusively compared. Compared with the aged group, the long-lived group had more naive CD4+ T cells, fewer expanded clones and increased TCR diversity, a pattern suggesting age selection. Total diversity estimates from one million sequenced T cells were considered lower bounds and underestimates.

To prepare the library, 5' RACE was applied. The sequencer listed for this sample is Illumina HiSeq 2500. A second PCR of roughly 6 to 11 cycles was run with a J-beta primer mix and a sample-barcoded 5' primer. A template-switch 5' adaptor carrying 12 random nucleotides introduced a unique molecular identifier onto each TCR beta cDNA molecule. Each sample yielded at least 2.5 million CDR3-containing paired-end reads. First-strand cDNA was synthesized from all RNA with the Mint cDNA synthesis kit, primed by a TRBC-specific oligonucleotide. Following uracil-DNA glycosylase treatment, a first 18-cycle PCR with universal primers M1SS and BC2_uni_R was performed on all cDNA. The study's processing was this. For normalization, 1 million high-quality reads were randomly selected from each sample, with every read carrying a distinct molecular identifier. Reads sharing molecular identifiers were discarded rather than binned into consensus sequences. MiTCR, set to a Q25 quality threshold and the strictest error-elimination algorithm, was used for CDR3 identification, clonotype clustering and error correction. A nonparametric unseen species model with Euler transformation was used to estimate lower-bound total TCR beta diversity. The raw public data were reprocessed by TCRdb itself: fastp quality trimming at Q25, MiXCR clonotype calling, in-frame beta chains only. Entries are consolidated by CDR3 protein sequence, retaining the most common genes and DNA. TCRdb's processing, not the study's, gives the V and J calls here. Present in this sample are 1.5 million to 2 million distinct CDR3 sequences, 28% of which were seen just once. The ten largest clonotypes hold 7.7% of the sample.

The CDR3 has 14 amino acids, counting the end cysteine and phenylalanine. The read is trimmed to its CDR3 DNA, 42 bases read in frame from base 1. The germline V gene provides CDR1 SGHRS and CDR2 YFSETQ. V is pared back by 4 bases and J by 7 bases, with 17 bases lying between the germline termini. The approximately 39 donors, aged 6 to 90 years, were systemically healthy Caucasian individuals from Russia. Each donor gave ten milliliters of peripheral blood, drawn into EDTA-treated Vacutainer tubes. Ficoll-Paque density-gradient centrifugation was used to isolate PBMCs, with at least 6.5 million per sample. Total RNA was extracted from PBMCs with Trizol reagent, with at least 6 micrograms obtained per sample. The percentages of naive CD45RAhigh/CD27high T cells were determined by flow cytometry on a PBMC aliquot from every donor. This clonotype was observed a few times. This receptor's antigen is unknown. No clone much larger than this one lies a single base away; base qualities are absent.

The sequence came from a woman under 40 in good health. The chain is assembled from TRBV5-1 and TRBJ1-2; the D segment could be TRBD1, given 5 matching bases. Material: blood. The CDR3 region has the sequence CASSPGVPLSGYTF. The nucleotide sequence reads as follows: TGCGCCAGCAGCCCGGGGGTCCCCCTCTCTGGCTACACCTTC.